This T cell receptor (beta chain) emerged from a study of immune heterogeneity within non-small cell lung tumors. The V gene end was trimmed by 6 bases and the J gene end by 6 bases; junction bases not matched to a gene: 5. The V gene's germline CDR1 is LNHDA and CDR2 SQIVND (reference sequence). The CDR3 contains 13 residues. The template for each sample was 600 to 650 ng of genomic DNA, which had been extracted from bulk tumor tissue. Every primary tumor yielded several biopsies, spaced far apart, that were taken during surgery. It was patients with untreated, newly diagnosed non-small cell lung cancer who underwent curative surgery. A first 10-cycle multiplex round used 32 V-gene and 13 J-gene primers on TCR beta CDR3. MiXCR was run by TCRdb on the multiplex PCR reads, yielding one entry per CDR3 protein. Of some 21,000 distinct CDR3 sequences in the sample, under 35% were seen once. This clonotype was detected ten times or more. The antigen remains undetermined.

Study results and limitations: The study found identical dominant CDR3 beta clonotypes recurring across tumor sites within a patient, alongside site-unique high-frequency clones.

The specimen was lung tumor tissue. This receptor was obtained from a man aged 35 to 55 with non-small cell lung cancer. V gene TRBV19 combines with J gene TRBJ1-2; 9 nucleotides agree with TRBD1. CDR3 loop: CASRNTGGDGYTF. DNA for the CDR3: TGTGCCAGTAGGAATACAGGGGGCGATGGCTACACCTTC.